The present TCR beta chain was sequenced within a study of identical twins. One entry per CDR3 protein, called by TCRdb with MiXCR from the 5' RACE reads. The sample lists about 550,000 distinct CDR3 sequences, around 24% occurring once. From germline, CDR1 is SGHAT and CDR2 FQNNGV. This CDR3 spans 15 amino acids. V lost 5 bases and J 7 bases, leaving 20 bases between the germline ends. This clonotype was counted between two and nine times. This same sample was also taken into another study, of yellow fever vaccine responses in identical twins.

The sample taken for sequencing was CD4+ T cells sorted from blood. This sequence was found in a woman between 18 and 29 years old in good health. V is TRBV11-2 and J is TRBJ1-2; D remains unclear. In DNA form, the CDR3 reads TGTGCCAGCAGCCCCTTGAAGGGCAGGTGGGGTGGCTACACCTTC. Amino acid sequence: CASSPLKGRWGGYTF.